Here is one T cell receptor beta chain with its context. Its specificity is not known. The data derive from a study of shared clonotypes between healthy human individuals. The CDR3 is 13 amino acids. V lost 5 bases and J lost 8, with 16 bases in between. Per germline, CDR1 SGHTA and CDR2 FQGNSA. Measured with immunoSEQ multiplex PCR; TCRdb has only the in-frame clones, and not every one. The profile covers 550,000 to 700,000 clones, with about 80% appearing a single time and under 2% taken by the ten largest. Study findings and constraints: On the whole, naive subsets had larger estimated richness than memory subsets had.

The sample was memory CD4+ T cells sorted from blood. The subset here: CD45RA-negative fraction. The clonotype originates from a woman younger than 45 in good health. The chain joins TRBV7-2 to TRBJ2-7, with D perhaps TRBD1 or TRBD2 (6 bases each). The CDR3 sequence is CASSRDEGGKQYF. The DNA of the CDR3 is TGTGCCAGCAGCCGAGACGAGGGGGGAAAGCAGTACTTC.